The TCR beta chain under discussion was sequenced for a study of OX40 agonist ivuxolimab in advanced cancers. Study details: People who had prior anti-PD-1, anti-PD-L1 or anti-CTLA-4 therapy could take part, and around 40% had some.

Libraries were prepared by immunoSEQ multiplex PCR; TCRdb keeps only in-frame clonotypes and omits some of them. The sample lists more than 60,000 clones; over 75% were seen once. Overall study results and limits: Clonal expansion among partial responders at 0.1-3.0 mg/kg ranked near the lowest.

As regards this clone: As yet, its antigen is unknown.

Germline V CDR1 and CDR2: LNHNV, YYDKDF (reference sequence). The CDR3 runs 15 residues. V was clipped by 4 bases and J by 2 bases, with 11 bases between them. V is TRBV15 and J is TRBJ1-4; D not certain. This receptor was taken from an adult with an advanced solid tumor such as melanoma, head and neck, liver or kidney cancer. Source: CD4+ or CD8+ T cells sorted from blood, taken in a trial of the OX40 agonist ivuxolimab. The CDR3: CATSTPERTNEKLFF. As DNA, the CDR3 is TGTGCCACCAGCACCCCAGAACGCACTAATGAAAAACTGTTTTTT.